These T cell receptor beta chains were read from a single sample in a study of T cell responses to AZD1222 COVID-19 vaccine. Only in-frame clones appear in the TCRdb table, and some are missing; sequencing was by immunoSEQ multiplex PCR. The table lists about 35,000 clones, approximately 86% of them singletons, with about 7% in the top ten. The sequencing here drew on peripheral blood, taken on day 0 of AZD1222 vaccination. These TCRs come from an adult in good health. The CDR3 runs from the conserved cysteine through the conserved F or W. The order of the fields is V gene, J gene, D gene, clone size, CDR3 protein, CDR3 DNA. D genes are given only for firm matches. The size field is filled for only some rows; it gives once, few, many or a size class.

TRBV19	TRBJ2-7	TRBD2	-	CASSGGVHGYEQYF	TGTGCCAGTAGTGGGGGGGTGCACGGGTACGAGCAGTACTTC
TRBV28	TRBJ2-1	TRBD2	-	CAGSFVAGHDEQFF	TGTGCCGGCAGTTTCGTAGCGGGGCACGATGAGCAGTTCTTC
TRBV27	TRBJ1-1	-	-	CASSLSRGNTEAFF	TGTGCCAGCAGTTTATCACGAGGGAACACTGAAGCTTTCTTT
TRBV7-9	TRBJ2-7	-	once	CASQTQGGLEQYF	TGTGCCAGTCAGACTCAGGGGGGGTTAGAGCAGTACTTC
TRBV18	TRBJ2-1	-	-	CASSPQDEQFF	TGTGCCAGCTCACCCCAGGATGAGCAGTTCTTC
TRBV3-1/TRBV3-2	TRBJ1-1	-	-	CASTGGAFTEAFF	TGTGCCAGCACGGGGGGGGCATTCACTGAAGCTTTCTTT
TRBV11-2	TRBJ2-3	TRBD1	-	CASSLGQGGVDTQYF	TGTGCCAGCAGCTTAGGACAGGGGGGCGTAGATACGCAGTATTTT
TRBV4-1	TRBJ1-1	-	once	CASSQGDLGTEAFF	TGCGCCAGCAGCCAAGGGGACTTGGGCACTGAAGCTTTCTTT
TRBV7-3	TRBJ2-1	-	-	CASSLRLGREQFF	TGTGCCAGCAGCTTAAGGCTGGGTAGGGAGCAGTTCTTC
TRBV16	TRBJ1-2	TRBD1	-	CASSQVKGALNYGYTF	TGTGCCAGCAGCCAGGTGAAGGGGGCGCTTAACTATGGCTACACCTTC
TRBV6-5	TRBJ2-1	-	-	CASSYRRGNSYNEQFF	TGTGCCAGCAGTTACCGGCGGGGAAACTCCTACAATGAGCAGTTCTTC
TRBV19	TRBJ2-1	-	once	CASSPGNEQFF	TGTGCCAGTAGCCCCGGAAATGAGCAGTTCTTC
TRBV4-1	TRBJ2-1	-	once	CASSQDRGTDAPDEQFF	TGCGCCAGCAGCCAAGACCGCGGGACAGATGCCCCCGATGAGCAGTTCTTC
TRBV19	TRBJ1-1	TRBD1	-	CASRGQGNTEAFF	TGTGCCAGTCGCGGACAGGGGAACACTGAAGCTTTCTTT
TRBV30	TRBJ2-7	-	-	CAWSWLTYEQYF	TGTGCCTGGAGTTGGCTGACCTACGAGCAGTACTTC
TRBV7-3	TRBJ2-3	TRBD2	-	CASSPAGGPDTQYF	TGTGCCAGCAGCCCCGCGGGAGGCCCAGATACGCAGTATTTT
TRBV2	TRBJ2-7	TRBD2	-	CASSRGTSWYEQYF	TGTGCCAGTAGTAGAGGGACTAGTTGGTACGAGCAGTACTTC
TRBV2	TRBJ2-1	TRBD2	-	CASGSGRASYNEQFF	TGTGCCAGCGGAAGCGGGAGGGCGTCCTACAATGAGCAGTTCTTC
TRBV6-6	TRBJ2-7	-	-	CASSYRQGGAYEQYF	TGTGCCAGCAGTTACCGGCAGGGGGGGGCCTACGAGCAGTACTTC
TRBV27	TRBJ1-6	-	once	CASSSQGPWTPLHF	TGTGCCAGCAGCTCCCAGGGGCCCTGGACACCCCTCCACTTT
TRBV7-9	TRBJ2-3	-	-	CASSPPGAVNTDTQYF	TGTGCCAGCAGCCCCCCTGGGGCTGTCAACACAGATACGCAGTATTTT
TRBV11-2	TRBJ2-7	-	few	CASSLEAGPNGEQYF	TGTGCCAGCAGCTTAGAAGCAGGGCCCAATGGCGAGCAGTACTTC
TRBV29-1	TRBJ2-1	TRBD1	-	CSVDRDVEQFF	TGCAGCGTAGACAGGGATGTTGAGCAGTTCTTC
TRBV9	TRBJ2-1	TRBD2	-	CASSPGTNYNEQFF	TGTGCCAGCAGCCCGGGGACTAACTACAATGAGCAGTTCTTC
TRBV7-3	TRBJ2-2	TRBD1	-	CASSRQGTGELFF	TGTGCCAGCAGCCGACAGGGCACCGGGGAGCTGTTTTTT
TRBV3-1/TRBV3-2	TRBJ2-7	-	-	CASSPRTGGPYEQYF	TGTGCCAGCAGCCCCAGAACGGGGGGCCCTTACGAGCAGTACTTC
TRBV28	TRBJ2-2	-	-	CASSPLLGSFTGELFF	TGTGCCAGCAGTCCTCTCCTCGGATCTTTTACCGGGGAGCTGTTTTTT
TRBV15	TRBJ2-5	-	-	CATSRDSGRETQYF	TGTGCCACCAGCAGAGATTCAGGGCGGGAGACCCAGTACTTC
TRBV6-2/TRBV6-3	TRBJ1-5	-	few	CASSYSQGSWPQHF	TGTGCCAGCAGTTACTCACAGGGAAGTTGGCCCCAGCATTTT
TRBV6-2/TRBV6-3	TRBJ1-6	-	-	CASSYNVKLSPLHF	TGTGCCAGCAGTTACAACGTAAAGCTTTCACCCCTCCACTTT
TRBV24-1	TRBJ1-2	-	few	CATSDSGREDYGYTF	TGTGCCACCAGTGATTCGGGCAGGGAGGACTATGGCTACACCTTC
TRBV5-6	TRBJ1-4	-	-	CASSPTPQDEKLFF	TGTGCCAGCTCTCCCACCCCTCAAGATGAAAAACTGTTTTTT
TRBV29-1	TRBJ1-1	TRBD1	few	CSAIQGVGGEAFF	TGCAGCGCGATACAGGGGGTTGGAGGTGAAGCTTTCTTT
TRBV6-2/TRBV6-3	TRBJ1-1	-	-	CASSYIGQAPEAFF	TGTGCCAGCAGTTATATCGGTCAGGCCCCTGAAGCTTTCTTT
TRBV28	TRBJ1-2	TRBD1	-	CASSLGDRFEYGYTF	TGTGCCAGCAGTTTAGGGGACAGGTTTGAATATGGCTACACCTTC
TRBV28	TRBJ2-3	TRBD2	few	CASSLDLAGSRGNTQYF	TGTGCCAGCAGCTTAGATCTAGCGGGATCGAGGGGGAATACGCAGTATTTT
TRBV27	TRBJ2-3	-	-	CATRPSSPDTQYF	TGTGCCACCCGCCCTAGCTCCCCAGATACGCAGTATTTT